Each of the 7 T cell receptor beta chains below was sequenced from the same sample in a study of blood T cell repertoires in COVID-19 (dated by TCRdb to 2020 to 2022). Library creation used the immunoSEQ multiplex PCR assay. Drawn from immuneACCESS, this table holds only the in-frame rearrangements with V and J called that TCRdb kept. Clones are partly lost; checked studies trace under half to an unresolved V gene and leave the rest unexplained. This sample is represented by roughly 68,000 clones; roughly 88% of them were singletons. Over 6% of the sample belongs to the ten largest clones. The sample comprised peripheral blood. The receptor source for this set is a woman aged 65 to 85 with acute or convalescent COVID-19.

The V call is TRBV5-5, the J call TRBJ1-1; 7 bases line up with TRBD1. V gave up 6 bases and J gave up 2 bases; unmatched junction bases: 10. CDR1 and CDR2 from the germline V gene are SGHKS and YYEKEE (reference sequence). The CDR3 sequence is 15 residues long. The CDR3 region is CASTRGDTRNTEAFF. As DNA, the CDR3 is TGTGCCAGCACCAGGGGGGACACGCGAAACACTGAAGCTTTCTTT.

The chain couples TRBV28 to TRBJ1-2; unclear D gene. The CDR3 has 16 amino acids. V was trimmed by 2 bases and J by 4 bases, leaving 17 bases between them. Germline CDR1 reads MDHEN; CDR2 reads SYDVKM. Here the CDR3 reads CASSLPTILERYGYTF. The CDR3 coding sequence is TGTGCCAGCAGTTTACCCACTATCCTCGAGCGCTATGGCTACACCTTC.

A single count supports this clone. The rearrangement links TRBV27 to TRBJ1-4; the match to TRBD1 covers 9 bases. In germline, CDR1 is MNHEY, CDR2 SMNVEV (reference sequence). V dropped 2 bases and J dropped 4; count of bases not matched to a gene: 8. The CDR3 is 17 residues long. The CDR3 sequence: CASSLEATGGVNEKLFF. CDR3 in DNA: TGTGCCAGCAGTTTAGAAGCTACAGGGGGCGTTAATGAAAAACTGTTTTTT.

The chain joins TRBV28 to TRBJ1-2; 9 bases map to TRBD1. Germline V gives CDR1 MDHEN, CDR2 SYDVKM. The CDR3 length is 15 residues. J lost 5 bases, V lost 6 bases, and 10 bases had no gene match. CDR3 DNA sequence: TGTGCCAGCAGATCGGACAGGGGACGCCATTATGGCTACACCTTC. It encodes CASRSDRGRHYGYTF.

The chain uses TRBV30 and TRBJ2-7; D is uncertain. The CDR3 spans 11 residues. The V gene's germline CDR1 is GTSNPN and CDR2 SVGIG (reference sequence). V lost 0 bases and J lost 6, with 6 bases in between. In nucleotides, the CDR3 is TGTGCCTGGAGTGTACGAGCCGAGCAGTACTTC. It yields the protein CAWSVRAEQYF.

In nucleotides, the CDR3 is TGTGCCAGCAGCCAAGTAGGGCGGGGTCTCTTGTATGAGCAGTTCTTC. Translation gives CASSQVGRGLLYEQFF. The chain is built from TRBV3-1 (or the pseudogene TRBV3-2) and TRBJ2-1, with a weak D call TRBD2 (6 bases). Germline lookup yields CDR1 LGHDT and CDR2 YNNKEL (reference sequence). V gave up 1 base and J gave up 8 bases, with 18 bases separating them. CDR3 length: 16 amino acids.

The rearrangement joins TRBV18 to TRBJ1-5; D is unresolved. With 3 bases removed from V and 0 bases from J, the gap between germline ends came to 6 bases. The CDR3 runs to 14 residues. Germline CDR1 KGHSH, CDR2 LQKENI. CDR3 nucleotides: TGTGCCAGCTCACCGGCCCCTAGCAATCAGCCCCAGCATTTT. It codes for CASSPAPSNQPQHF.